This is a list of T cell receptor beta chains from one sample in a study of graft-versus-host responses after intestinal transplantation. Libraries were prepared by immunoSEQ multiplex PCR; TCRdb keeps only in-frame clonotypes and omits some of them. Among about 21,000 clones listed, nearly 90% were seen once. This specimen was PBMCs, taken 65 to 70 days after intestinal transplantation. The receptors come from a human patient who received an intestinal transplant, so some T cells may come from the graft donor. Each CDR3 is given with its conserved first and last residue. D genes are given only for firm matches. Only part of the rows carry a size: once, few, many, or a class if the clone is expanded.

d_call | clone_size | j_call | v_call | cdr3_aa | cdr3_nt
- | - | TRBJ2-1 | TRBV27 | CASRQGPKVYNEQFF | TGTGCCAGCAGGCAAGGACCGAAGGTTTACAATGAGCAGTTCTTC
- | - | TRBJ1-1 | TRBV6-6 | CASNTRQVSEAFF | TGTGCCAGCAACACACGACAGGTATCTGAAGCTTTCTTT
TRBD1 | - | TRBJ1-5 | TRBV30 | CAWSHLTGMRGPSSNQPQHF | TGTGCCTGGAGTCATTTGACAGGGATGAGGGGGCCTTCGAGCAATCAGCCCCAGCATTTT
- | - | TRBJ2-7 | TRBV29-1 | CSVQIATDYEQYF | TGCAGCGTCCAAATCGCGACGGATTACGAGCAGTACTTC
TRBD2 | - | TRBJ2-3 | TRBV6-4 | CASSDSSGGTDTQYF | TGTGCCAGCAGTGACTCTAGCGGGGGCACAGATACGCAGTATTTT
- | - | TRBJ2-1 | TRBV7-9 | CASSLPALLYNEQFF | TGTGCCAGCAGCTTGCCAGCCCTACTATACAATGAGCAGTTCTTC
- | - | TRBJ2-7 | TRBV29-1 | CSVVHGAAYEQYF | TGCAGCGTTGTGCATGGGGCGGCCTACGAGCAGTACTTC
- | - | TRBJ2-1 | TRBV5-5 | CASSLGGGLSYNEQFF | TGTGCCAGCAGCTTGGGCGGCGGGCTCTCCTACAATGAGCAGTTCTTC
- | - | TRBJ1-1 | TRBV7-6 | CASSLNRNTEAFF | TGTGCCAGCAGCTTAAACAGGAACACTGAAGCTTTCTTT
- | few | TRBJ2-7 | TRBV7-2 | CASSLARAEGFPYEQYF | TGTGCCAGCAGCTTAGCCCGGGCCGAGGGATTCCCCTACGAGCAGTACTTC
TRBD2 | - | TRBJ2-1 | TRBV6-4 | CASKSSGGGDEQFF | TGTGCCAGCAAATCTAGCGGGGGGGGCGATGAGCAGTTCTTC
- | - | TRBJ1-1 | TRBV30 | CAWGFDSNTEAFF | TGTGCCTGGGGTTTCGACTCTAACACTGAAGCTTTCTTT
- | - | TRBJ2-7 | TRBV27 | CASSAPGGSAEQYF | TGTGCCAGCAGTGCCCCCGGGGGAAGCGCCGAGCAGTACTTC
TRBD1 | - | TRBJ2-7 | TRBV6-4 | CASSVPHYRGPVYEQYF | TGTGCCAGCAGTGTCCCTCATTACAGGGGGCCGGTATACGAGCAGTACTTC
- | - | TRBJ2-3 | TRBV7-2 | CASSLVGGGAPTHTQYF | TGTGCCAGCAGCTTAGTAGGAGGGGGGGCTCCCACCCATACGCAGTATTTT
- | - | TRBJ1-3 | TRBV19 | CASRDISGGYRNTIYF | TGTGCCAGCCGCGATATAAGCGGGGGGTATAGAAACACCATATATTTT
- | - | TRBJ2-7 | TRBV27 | CASSSAGSYEQYF | TGTGCCAGCAGTTCTGCGGGTTCCTACGAGCAGTACTTC
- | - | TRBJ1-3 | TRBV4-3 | CASSQVPRTGNTIYF | TGCGCCAGCAGCCAAGTTCCACGAACTGGAAACACCATATATTTT
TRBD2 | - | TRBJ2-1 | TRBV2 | CASSEIGAGLEDNEQFF | TGTGCCAGCAGTGAAATAGGTGCGGGACTAGAGGACAATGAGCAGTTCTTC
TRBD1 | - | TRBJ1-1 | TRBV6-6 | CASSGDRAGVTEAFF | TGTGCCAGCAGTGGCGACAGGGCAGGAGTCACTGAAGCTTTCTTT
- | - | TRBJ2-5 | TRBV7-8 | CASSPGLQETQYF | TGTGCCAGCAGCCCCGGTCTACAAGAGACCCAGTACTTC
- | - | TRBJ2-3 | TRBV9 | CASSVSLPQERSTDTQYF | TGTGCCAGCAGCGTGTCCCTCCCACAGGAGAGAAGCACAGATACGCAGTATTTT
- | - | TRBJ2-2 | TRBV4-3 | CASSPGRGTGELFF | TGCGCCAGCAGCCCAGGTCGCGGCACCGGGGAGCTGTTTTTT
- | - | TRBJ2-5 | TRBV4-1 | CASSRDGETQYF | TGCGCCAGCAGCCGAGATGGAGAGACCCAGTACTTC
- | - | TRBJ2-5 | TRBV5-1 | CASSLVGETQYF | TGCGCCAGCAGCTTGGTGGGGGAGACCCAGTACTTC
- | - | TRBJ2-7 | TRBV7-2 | CASSRSGVSSYEQYF | TGTGCCAGCAGCCGCTCAGGGGTGAGCTCCTACGAGCAGTACTTC
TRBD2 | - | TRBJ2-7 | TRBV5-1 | CASSLTSAYEQYF | TGCGCCAGCAGCTTAACTAGCGCCTACGAGCAGTACTTC
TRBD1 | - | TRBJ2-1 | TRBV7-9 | CASSQDRNEQFF | TGTGCCAGCAGCCAGGACAGGAATGAGCAGTTCTTC
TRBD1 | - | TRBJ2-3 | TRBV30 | CAGLDRVNTDTQYF | TGTGCCGGACTGGACAGGGTAAATACAGATACGCAGTATTTT
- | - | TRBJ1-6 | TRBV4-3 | CASSQGTYNSPLHF | TGCGCCAGCAGCCAAGGGACATATAATTCACCCCTCCACTTT
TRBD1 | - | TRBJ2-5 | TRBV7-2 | CASSPPGTGGETQYF | TGTGCCAGCAGCCCCCCCGGGACAGGGGGAGAGACCCAGTACTTC
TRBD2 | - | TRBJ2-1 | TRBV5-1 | CASHGGDGNEQFF | TGCGCCAGCCACGGGGGGGATGGCAATGAGCAGTTCTTC
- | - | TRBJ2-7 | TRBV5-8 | CASSLAGWADEQYF | TGTGCCAGCAGCTTGGCGGGTTGGGCGGACGAGCAGTACTTC
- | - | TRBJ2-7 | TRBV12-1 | CASRPDRDTTYEQYF | TGTGCCAGCAGGCCCGACAGGGATACTACCTACGAGCAGTACTTC
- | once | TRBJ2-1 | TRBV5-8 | CASSFVRPESGDEQFF | TGTGCCAGCAGTTTCGTGCGCCCAGAGTCGGGTGATGAGCAGTTCTTC
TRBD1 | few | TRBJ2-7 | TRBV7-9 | CASSKTGGGEQYF | TGTGCCAGTTCTAAAACAGGGGGCGGCGAGCAGTACTTC
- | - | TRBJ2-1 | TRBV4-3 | CASSRDSYNEQFF | TGCGCCAGCAGCCGGGACTCGTACAATGAGCAGTTCTTC
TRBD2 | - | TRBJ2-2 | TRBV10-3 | CATEAGGGGTGELFF | TGTGCCACCGAGGCCGGCGGGGGAGGCACCGGGGAGCTGTTTTTT
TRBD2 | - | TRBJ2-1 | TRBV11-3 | CASSARTSGDYNEQFF | TGTGCCAGCAGCGCCAGGACTAGCGGAGACTACAATGAGCAGTTCTTC
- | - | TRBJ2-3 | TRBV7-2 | CASSPDVRVEGTDTQYF | TGTGCCAGCAGCCCGGACGTGAGGGTAGAAGGCACAGATACGCAGTATTTT
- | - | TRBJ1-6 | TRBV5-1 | CASRRVWDSPLHF | TGCGCCAGCAGGAGGGTTTGGGATTCACCCCTCCACTTT
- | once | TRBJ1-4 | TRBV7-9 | CASSLGTPDEKLFF | TGTGCCAGCAGCTTAGGGACGCCGGATGAAAAACTGTTTTTT
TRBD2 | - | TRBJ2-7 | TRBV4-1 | CASSQEPGGGGYEQYF | TGCGCCAGCAGCCAAGAGCCCGGGGGGGGCGGCTACGAGCAGTACTTC
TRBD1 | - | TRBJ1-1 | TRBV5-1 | CASSYAAGGNTEAFF | TGCGCCAGCAGCTATGCGGCAGGGGGGAACACTGAAGCTTTCTTT
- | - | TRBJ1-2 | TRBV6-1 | CASSVDSSNYGYTF | TGTGCCAGCAGTGTGGACAGCTCTAACTATGGCTACACCTTC
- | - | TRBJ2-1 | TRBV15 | CATSRDRGNEQFF | TGTGCCACCAGCAGAGATCGCGGGAATGAGCAGTTCTTC
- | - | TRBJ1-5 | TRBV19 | CASGGLDSNQPQHF | TGTGCCAGTGGAGGGTTGGATAGCAATCAGCCCCAGCATTTT
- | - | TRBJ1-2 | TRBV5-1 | CASSPAPGGFYGYTF | TGCGCCAGCAGCCCCGCACCGGGAGGGTTCTATGGCTACACCTTC
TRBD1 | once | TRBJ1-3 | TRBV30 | CAWNMGPGQGFSDPGNTIYF | TGTGCCTGGAACATGGGACCGGGACAGGGGTTCTCGGACCCTGGAAACACCATATATTTT
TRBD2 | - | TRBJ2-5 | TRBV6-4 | CASSDLTSGRAETQYF | TGTGCCAGCAGTGACCTGACTAGCGGTCGAGCGGAGACCCAGTACTTC
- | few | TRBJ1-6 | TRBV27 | CASSFGGSPLHF | TGTGCCAGCAGTTTTGGCGGTTCACCCCTCCACTTT
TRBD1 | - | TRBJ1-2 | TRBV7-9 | CASSLVGQGIGYTF | TGTGCCAGCAGCTTAGTGGGACAGGGCATTGGCTACACCTTC
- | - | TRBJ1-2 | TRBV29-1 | CSVATGWRNYGYTF | TGCAGCGTTGCTACGGGGTGGAGAAACTATGGCTACACCTTC
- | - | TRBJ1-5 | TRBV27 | CASSPFWRDRPQHF | TGTGCCAGCAGTCCCTTCTGGCGAGATAGGCCCCAACATTTT